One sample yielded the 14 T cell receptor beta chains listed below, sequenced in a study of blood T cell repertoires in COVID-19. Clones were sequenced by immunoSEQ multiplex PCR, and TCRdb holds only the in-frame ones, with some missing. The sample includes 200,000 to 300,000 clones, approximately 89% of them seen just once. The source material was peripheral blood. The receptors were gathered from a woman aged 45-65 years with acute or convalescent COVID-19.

CDR3 DNA sequence: TGTGCCAGCAGTTTAAGGACTAGCGGGACGGGAGAGACCCAGTACTTC. Translation: CASSLRTSGTGETQYF. V gene TRBV27 combines with J gene TRBJ2-5; 12 bases map to TRBD2. This CDR3 contains 16 residues. V was pared by 2 bases and J by 4 bases, with 5 bases of the junction left unmatched. The germline V gene has CDR1 MNHEY and CDR2 SMNVEV (reference sequence).

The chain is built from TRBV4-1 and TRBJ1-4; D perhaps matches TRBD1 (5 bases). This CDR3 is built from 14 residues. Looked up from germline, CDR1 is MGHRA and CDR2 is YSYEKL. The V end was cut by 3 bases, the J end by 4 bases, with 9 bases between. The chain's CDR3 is CASSHRALNEKLFF. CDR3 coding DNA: TGCGCCAGCAGCCACAGGGCCCTTAATGAAAAACTGTTTTTT.

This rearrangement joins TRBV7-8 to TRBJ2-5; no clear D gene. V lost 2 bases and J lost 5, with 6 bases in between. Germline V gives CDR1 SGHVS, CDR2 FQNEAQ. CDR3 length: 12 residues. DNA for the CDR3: TGTGCCAGCAGCTTATTGTCTGAGACCCAGTACTTC. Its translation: CASSLLSETQYF.

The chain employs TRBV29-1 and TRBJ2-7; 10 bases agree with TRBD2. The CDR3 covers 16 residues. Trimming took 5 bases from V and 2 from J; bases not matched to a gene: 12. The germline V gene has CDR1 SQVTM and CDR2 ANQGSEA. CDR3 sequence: CSVQALAGAPTYEQYF. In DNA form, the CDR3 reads TGCAGCGTTCAGGCCCTAGCGGGAGCCCCTACCTACGAGCAGTACTTC.

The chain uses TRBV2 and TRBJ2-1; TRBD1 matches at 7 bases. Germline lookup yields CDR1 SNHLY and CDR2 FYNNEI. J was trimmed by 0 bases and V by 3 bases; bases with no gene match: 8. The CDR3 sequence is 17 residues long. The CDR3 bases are TGTGCCAGCAGTGAGGGGACAGCCTTTAGCTCCTACAATGAGCAGTTCTTC. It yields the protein CASSEGTAFSSYNEQFF.

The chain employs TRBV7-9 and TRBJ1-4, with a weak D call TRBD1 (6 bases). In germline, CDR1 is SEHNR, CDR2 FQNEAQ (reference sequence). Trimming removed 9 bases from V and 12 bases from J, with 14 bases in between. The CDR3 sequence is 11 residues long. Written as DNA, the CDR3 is TGTGCCAGTTCGTACAGGGCGGAACTGTTTTTT. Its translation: CASSYRAELFF. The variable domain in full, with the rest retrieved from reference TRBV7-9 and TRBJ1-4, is DTGVSQNPRHKITKRGQNVTFRCDPISEHNRLYWYRQTLGQGPEFLTYFQNEAQLEKSRLLSDRFSAERPKGSFSTLEIQRTEQGDSAMYLCASSYRAELFFGSGTQLSVL.

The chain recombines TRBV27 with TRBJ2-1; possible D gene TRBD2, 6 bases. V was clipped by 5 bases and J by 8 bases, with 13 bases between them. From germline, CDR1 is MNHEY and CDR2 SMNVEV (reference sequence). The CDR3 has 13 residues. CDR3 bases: TGTGCCAGCAGTCATAAGGGGACTCATGAGCAGTTCTTC. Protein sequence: CASSHKGTHEQFF.

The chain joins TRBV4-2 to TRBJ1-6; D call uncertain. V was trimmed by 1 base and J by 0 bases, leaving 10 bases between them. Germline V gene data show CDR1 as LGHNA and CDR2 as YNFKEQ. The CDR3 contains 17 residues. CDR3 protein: CASSQAIFSSYNSPLHF. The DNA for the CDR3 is TGTGCCAGCAGCCAAGCTATCTTTAGCTCCTATAATTCACCCCTCCACTTT.

Written as DNA, the CDR3 is TGTGCCAGTAGTCGCAACAGGGGCCCTAATGAAAAACTGTTTTTT. Protein: CASSRNRGPNEKLFF. The chain joins TRBV19 to TRBJ1-4, with TRBD1 matching 7 bases. The CDR3 has 15 amino acids. V shed 5 bases, J shed 3 bases, and the junction held 6 bases outside the gene matches. Germline V gene data show CDR1 as LNHDA and CDR2 as SQIVND (reference sequence). Using reference TRBV19 and TRBJ1-4 for the parts outside the CDR3, the full variable domain is DGGITQSPKYLFRKEGQNVTLSCEQNLNHDAMYWYRQDPGQGLRLIYYSQIVNDFQKGDIAEGYSVSREKKESFPLTVTSAQKNPTAFYLCASSRNRGPNEKLFFGSGTQLSVL.

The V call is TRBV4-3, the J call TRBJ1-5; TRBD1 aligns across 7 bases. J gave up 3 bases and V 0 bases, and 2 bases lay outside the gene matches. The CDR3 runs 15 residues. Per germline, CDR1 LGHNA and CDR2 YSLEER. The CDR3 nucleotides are TGCGCCAGCAGCCAAGAAACAGGGGACAATCAGCCCCAGCATTTT. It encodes CASSQETGDNQPQHF.

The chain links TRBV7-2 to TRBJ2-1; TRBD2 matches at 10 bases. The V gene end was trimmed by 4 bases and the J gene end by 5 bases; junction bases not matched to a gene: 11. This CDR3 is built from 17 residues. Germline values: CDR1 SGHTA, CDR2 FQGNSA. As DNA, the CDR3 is TGTGCCAGCAGCTCCAAGGCGGCTACTAGCGGGAACAATGAGCAGTTCTTC. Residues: CASSSKAATSGNNEQFF.

The CDR3 reads CAWSPLGQGYPYGELFF. The DNA for the CDR3 is TGTGCCTGGAGTCCCCTTGGTCAGGGGTACCCCTACGGGGAGCTGTTTTTT. The rearrangement joins TRBV30 to TRBJ2-2, with a tentative D call TRBD1 (6 bases). This CDR3 has 17 residues. Per germline, CDR1 GTSNPN and CDR2 SVGIG (reference sequence). The V end lost 2 bases, the J end lost 7 bases, and 23 bases lay between the germline ends.

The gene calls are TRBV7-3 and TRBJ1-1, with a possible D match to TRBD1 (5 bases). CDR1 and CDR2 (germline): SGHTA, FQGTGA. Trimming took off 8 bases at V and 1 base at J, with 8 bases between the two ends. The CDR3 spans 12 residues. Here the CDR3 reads CASSTGNTEAFF. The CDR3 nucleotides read TGTGCCAGCTCAACAGGGAACACTGAAGCTTTCTTT. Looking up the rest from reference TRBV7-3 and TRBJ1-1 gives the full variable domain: GAGVSQTPSNKVTEKGKYVELRCDPISGHTALYWYRQSLGQGPEFLIYFQGTGAADDSGLPNDRFFAVRPEGSVSTLKIQRTERGDSAVYLCASSTGNTEAFFGQGTRLTVV.

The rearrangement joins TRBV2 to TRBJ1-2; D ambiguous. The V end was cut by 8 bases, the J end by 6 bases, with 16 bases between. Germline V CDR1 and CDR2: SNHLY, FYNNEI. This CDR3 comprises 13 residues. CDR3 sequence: CASGRFPADGYTF. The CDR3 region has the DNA TGTGCCAGCGGTCGGTTCCCCGCGGATGGCTACACCTTC.